These 17 T cell receptor beta chains came from one sample sequenced in a study of blood T cell repertoires in COVID-19. Generated by immunoSEQ multiplex PCR, the TCRdb table keeps only in-frame clones and is missing some. The table has about 98,000 clones, 91% seen once. The sequenced sample was peripheral blood. Every receptor here comes from a man younger than 35 with acute or convalescent COVID-19.

Worth noting for this clone: Additional DNA sequences in this sample encode the identical CDR3. The chain recombines TRBV18 with TRBJ2-3; 7 bases match TRBD2. The CDR3 spans 15 residues. In germline, CDR1 is KGHSH, CDR2 LQKENI. J gave up 0 bases and V 0 bases, and 0 bases lay outside the gene matches. CDR3 sequence reads: CASSPPGGSTDTQYF. CDR3 nucleotides: TGTGCCAGCTCACCACCGGGAGGGAGCACAGATACGCAGTATTTT.

This rearrangement joins TRBV5-6 to TRBJ1-3, with TRBD1 identical over 7 bases. J lost 4 bases, V lost 4 bases, and 11 bases had no gene match. The CDR3 is 16 amino acids. The germline gives CDR1 SGHDT, CDR2 YYEEEE. DNA for the CDR3: TGTGCCAGCAGCGATGACAGGGATGGGTCCGGAAACACCATATATTTT. Translation gives CASSDDRDGSGNTIYF.

This chain joins TRBV19 and TRBJ2-7, with D possibly matching TRBD2 (6 bases). This CDR3 has 14 amino acids. Trimming left V 4 bases short and J 3 bases short, with 13 bases between. Germline lookup yields CDR1 LNHDA and CDR2 SQIVND (reference sequence). Here the CDR3 DNA reads TGTGCCAGTAGTACAGGAGGGGCGGGCTACGAGCAGTACTTC. As protein: CASSTGGAGYEQYF.

This sequence joins TRBV5-6 and TRBJ2-7; TRBD2 agrees at 9 bases. CDR3 size: 16 residues. Germline CDR1 is SGHDT and CDR2 is YYEEEE. The ends lost 4 bases at V and 5 bases at J; junction bases unmatched: 13. The CDR3: CASSGRLAVIVNEQYF. The CDR3 region has the DNA TGTGCCAGCAGCGGGCGACTAGCGGTGATAGTTAACGAGCAGTACTTC.

The gene calls are TRBV5-4 and TRBJ2-1; a possible D gene is TRBD1 (5 bases). Trimming pared 4 bases from V and 7 bases from J, leaving 18 bases between. Looked up from germline, CDR1 is SGHNT and CDR2 is YYREEE (reference sequence). CDR3 size: 15 residues. DNA for the CDR3: TGTGCCAGCAGCAGGCCCAGGGAATTAGGTAATGAGCAGTTCTTC. Its translation is CASSRPRELGNEQFF.

This clone has just one count. The chain uses TRBV6-6 and TRBJ1-1; TRBD1 aligns across 8 bases. V shed 5 bases and J 5 bases; nucleotides not matched to a gene: 19. This CDR3 contains 18 residues. The V gene's germline CDR1 is MNHNY and CDR2 SVGAGI (reference sequence). The CDR3 nucleotides read TGTGCCAGCAGTCACCCTTTTTTCCCCGGACAGGGTGAAACTGAAGCTTTCTTT. Residues: CASSHPFFPGQGETEAFF.

The genes are TRBV30 and TRBJ1-3; D is undetermined. CDR3 length: 12 amino acids. The germline V and J ends were trimmed by 6 bases and 4 bases, with 10 bases remaining between them. The germline CDR1 and CDR2 sequences are GTSNPN and SVGIG (reference sequence). The CDR3 sequence: CACGGGGNTIYF. CDR3 coding DNA: TGTGCCTGTGGAGGTGGGGGAAACACCATATATTTT.

The J gene is TRBJ2-3, the V gene TRBV9; 11 positions agree with TRBD2. The J segment lost 1 base and the V segment lost 4 bases, leaving 5 bases of the junction unmatched. CDR3 length: 16 amino acids. CDR1 and CDR2 (germline): SGDLS, YYNGEE. CDR3 bases: TGTGCCAGCAGCTCATTAGCGGGAGGGGGCACAGATACGCAGTATTTT. This encodes CASSSLAGGGTDTQYF.

The rearrangement uses TRBV5-1 and TRBJ1-1; maybe TRBD1 (5 bases). Germline CDR1 reads SGHRS; CDR2 reads YFSETQ. V shed 4 bases and J shed 4 bases, with 20 bases lying between them. This CDR3 has 16 amino acids. The CDR3 DNA reads TGCGCCAGCAGCAGGGAGGCCCTGGGGACTCCCACTGAAGCTTTCTTT. Encoded protein: CASSREALGTPTEAFF.

The V and J genes are TRBV18 and TRBJ2-3; 14 nucleotides agree with TRBD2. The J segment lost 6 bases and the V segment lost 6 bases, leaving 5 bases of the junction unmatched. Looked up from germline, CDR1 is KGHSH and CDR2 is LQKENI. CDR3 size: 15 residues. Written as DNA, the CDR3 is TGTGCCAGCTCCGGGACTAGCGGGGGCGCGGATACGCAGTATTTT. Amino acid sequence: CASSGTSGGADTQYF.

The chain employs TRBV9 and TRBJ1-4, with D unresolved. The CDR3 sequence is 16 residues long. The V gene lost 3 bases and the J gene lost 7 bases, with 19 bases spanning the gap. Germline V CDR1 and CDR2: SGDLS, YYNGEE. CDR3 amino acids: CASSATEGGFGEKLFF. CDR3 bases: TGTGCCAGCAGCGCCACGGAGGGAGGGTTTGGTGAAAAACTGTTTTTT.

The genes are TRBV5-1 and TRBJ1-1; tentatively, D is TRBD1 (6 bases). With 0 bases removed from V and 8 bases from J, the gap between germline ends came to 8 bases. CDR3 length: 12 amino acids. The germline V gene has CDR1 SGHRS and CDR2 YFSETQ. The CDR3 loop reads CASSLGTGEAFF. CDR3 bases: TGCGCCAGCAGCTTGGGAACAGGGGAAGCTTTCTTT.

The chain recombines TRBV25-1 with TRBJ2-7; 9 nucleotides agree with TRBD1. The trim removed 7 bases at V and 1 base at J, leaving 5 bases unmatched. Germline values: CDR1 MGHDK, CDR2 SYGVNS. The CDR3 is 14 residues long. The CDR3, as DNA: TGTGCCAGCACCGGGACAGGGTTTTCCTACGAGCAGTACTTC. This codes for CASTGTGFSYEQYF.

The chain links TRBV6-1 to TRBJ2-7; 9 nucleotides align to TRBD1. The V gene end was trimmed by 4 bases and the J gene end by 0 bases; junction bases not matched to a gene: 7. In germline, CDR1 is MNHNS, CDR2 SASEGT. The CDR3 is 16 residues long. The CDR3 loop is CASSASTGGTSYEQYF. In DNA form, the CDR3 reads TGTGCCAGCAGTGCTTCGACAGGGGGTACCTCCTACGAGCAGTACTTC.

Remarks on this clone: Germline and junction disagree at one end, which may indicate a read error. The rearrangement uses TRBV9 and TRBJ2-3; 9 bases are shared with TRBD2. This CDR3 is built from 15 residues. Germline V gives CDR1 SGDLS, CDR2 YYNGEE. In DNA, the CDR3 is TGTGCCAGCAGCGTAGAGCGGGGGGAGACAGGTACGCAGTATTTT. Protein product: CASSVERGETGTQYF.

In its sample, this clone was seen a few times. The chain recombines TRBV15 with TRBJ1-5; no definite D call. This CDR3 comprises 13 residues. Deletions cut 0 bases from V and 4 bases from J, with 4 bases between. Germline CDR1 reads LNHNV; CDR2 reads YYDKDF (reference sequence). The CDR3 DNA follows: TGTGCCACCAGCAGAGACGGTAATCAGCCCCAGCATTTT. Translating gives CATSRDGNQPQHF.

The sample holds one count of this clone. The chain recombines TRBV7-9 with TRBJ2-5, with D unclear. The CDR3 runs to 13 residues. V lost 1 base to trimming and J lost 5 bases, with 8 bases between them. Germline values: CDR1 SEHNR, CDR2 FQNEAQ (reference sequence). The CDR3 loop is CASSLEALETQYF. The CDR3 nucleotides are TGTGCCAGCAGCTTAGAAGCCCTCGAGACCCAGTACTTC.